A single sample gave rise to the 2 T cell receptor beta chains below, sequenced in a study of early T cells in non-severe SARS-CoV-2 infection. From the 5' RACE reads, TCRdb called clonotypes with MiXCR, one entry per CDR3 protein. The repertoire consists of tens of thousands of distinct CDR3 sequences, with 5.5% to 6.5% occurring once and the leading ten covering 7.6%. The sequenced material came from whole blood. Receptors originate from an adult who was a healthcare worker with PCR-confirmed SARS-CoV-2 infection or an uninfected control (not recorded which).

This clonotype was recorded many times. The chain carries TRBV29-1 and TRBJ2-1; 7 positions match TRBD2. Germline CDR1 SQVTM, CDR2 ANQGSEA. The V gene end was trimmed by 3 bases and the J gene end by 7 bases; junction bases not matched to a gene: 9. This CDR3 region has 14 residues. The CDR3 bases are TGCAGCGTTGAGCCATGGGCCGGGGGGAATGAGCAGTTCTTC. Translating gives CSVEPWAGGNEQFF.

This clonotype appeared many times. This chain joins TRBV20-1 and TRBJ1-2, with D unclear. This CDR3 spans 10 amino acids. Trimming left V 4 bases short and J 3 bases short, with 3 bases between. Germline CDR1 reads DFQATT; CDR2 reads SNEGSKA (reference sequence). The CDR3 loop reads CSANDYGYTF. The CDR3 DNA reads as TGCAGTGCTAACGACTATGGCTACACCTTC.